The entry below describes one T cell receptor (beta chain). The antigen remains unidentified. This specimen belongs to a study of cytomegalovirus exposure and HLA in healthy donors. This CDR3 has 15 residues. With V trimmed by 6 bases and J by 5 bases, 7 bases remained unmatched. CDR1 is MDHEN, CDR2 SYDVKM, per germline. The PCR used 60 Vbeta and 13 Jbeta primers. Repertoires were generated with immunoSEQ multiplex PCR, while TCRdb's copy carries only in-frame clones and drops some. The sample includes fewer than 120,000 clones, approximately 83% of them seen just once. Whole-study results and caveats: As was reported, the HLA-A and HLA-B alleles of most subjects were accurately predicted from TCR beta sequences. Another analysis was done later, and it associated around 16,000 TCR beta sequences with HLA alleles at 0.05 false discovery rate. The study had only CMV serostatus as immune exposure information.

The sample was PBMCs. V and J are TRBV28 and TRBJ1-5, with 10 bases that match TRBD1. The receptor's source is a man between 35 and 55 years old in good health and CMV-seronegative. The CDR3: CASRTTGGLHQPQHF. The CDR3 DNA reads TGTGCCAGCAGGACGACAGGGGGCTTACATCAGCCCCAGCATTTT.